This TCR beta chain stems from a study of T cells in tuberculosis. The V segment lost 4 bases and the J segment 4 bases; nucleotides outside the gene matches: 8. Per germline, CDR1 SGHTA and CDR2 FQGTGA. This CDR3 is built from 16 residues. Profiling relied on immunoSEQ multiplex PCR, and the TCRdb table lists in-frame clones only, not all of them. The data show about 43,000 clones, roughly 94% seen once. On this clone itself: Its antigen is unknown.

Study observations and caveats: GEM motif frequencies gave 70% accuracy; the GMM repertoire gave 80% to 90%.

The rearrangement links TRBV7-3 to TRBJ2-3; 10 positions match TRBD2. This TCR was recovered from a donor aged 10-35 years with latent tuberculosis or without tuberculosis infection. Some clones in this sample may be carry-over from other donors' samples. Sequencing was performed on PBMCs. The CDR3 sequence: CASSSLLAGGPDTQYF. The CDR3 coding sequence is TGTGCCAGCAGCTCCCTTTTAGCGGGAGGCCCAGATACGCAGTATTTT.